The clone carrying this TCR beta chain has more than one count but fewer than ten. Using its own MiXCR run on the RT-PCR reads, TCRdb lists one record per CDR3 protein. This table holds 200,000 to 250,000 distinct CDR3 sequences, 12% found once. The source of the sample is a study of response to subunit inactivated influenza vaccine. The CDR3 consists of 13 residues. Trimming took off 2 bases at V and 4 bases at J, with 7 bases between the two ends. From germline, CDR1 is SGHRS and CDR2 YFSETQ. This receptor was obtained from a man aged 50 or older who received an inactivated influenza vaccine. Sample: non-naive T cells sorted from PBMCs, taken around 14 days before vaccination. The rearrangement joins TRBV5-1 to TRBJ2-1; no reliable D call. DNA of the CDR3: TGCGCCAGCAGCTTCTCCAGATACAATGAGCAGTTCTTC. Protein product: CASSFSRYNEQFF.